Given below is one T cell receptor (beta chain) in context. Its cognate antigen is unknown. This record comes from a study of response to subunit inactivated influenza vaccine. General study results and limits: Authors proposed each seasonal influenza vaccination draws in few new T cells.

V gave up 1 base and J gave up 4 bases, with 8 bases separating them. Germline-derived CDR1 and CDR2 are SGHNT and YENEEA. The CDR3 is made up of 14 amino acids. TCRdb analysed the RT-PCR reads with MiXCR anew, one entry per CDR3 protein. The sample records about 180,000 distinct CDR3 sequences, about 11% being singletons. The chain links TRBV11-3 to TRBJ1-3; D gene uncertain. The origin of this receptor is a man between 45 and 75 years old who received an inactivated influenza vaccine. The sequences come from CD8+ T cells sorted from PBMCs, collected roughly 24 months after vaccination. DNA of the CDR3: TGTGCCAGCAGCTTAGGAGATTTCGGAAACACCATATATTTT. Translating gives CASSLGDFGNTIYF.